One and the same sample provided the 18 T cell receptor beta chains below, sequenced in a study of T cell responses to AZD1222 COVID-19 vaccine. Method: immunoSEQ multiplex PCR; TCRdb's copy keeps in-frame clones and lacks some. The sample holds 200,000 to 250,000 clones, 85% to 95% seen once. Sequencing used peripheral blood, obtained on day 0 of MenACWY control vaccination. These TCRs come from an adult in good health.

A word on this clone: The same CDR3 can be traced to other DNA sequences in this sample. The rearrangement joins TRBV4-2 to TRBJ1-4, with D maybe TRBD1 (5 bases). The germline V gene encodes CDR1 LGHNA and CDR2 YNFKEQ. The CDR3 covers 15 residues. The V end was cut by 0 bases, the J end by 5 bases, with 10 bases between. The chain's CDR3 is CASSQDLGGNEKLFF. The CDR3 region has the DNA TGTGCCAGCAGCCAAGATCTTGGGGGAAATGAAAAACTGTTTTTT.

The genes are TRBV5-5 and TRBJ1-1; D perhaps matches TRBD1 (5 bases). This CDR3 has 18 residues. V lost 4 bases, J lost 0 bases, and 22 bases lay in between. The germline gives CDR1 SGHKS, CDR2 YYEKEE (reference sequence). CDR3 nucleotides: TGTGCCAGCAGCCATAACCCCGATCAGACAGTGATGAACACTGAAGCTTTCTTT. Translation gives CASSHNPDQTVMNTEAFF.

The count of this clone is one. The chain recombines TRBV25-1 with TRBJ1-2; D unresolved. With 2 bases removed from V and 4 bases from J, the gap between germline ends came to 11 bases. Germline assignment: CDR1 MGHDK and CDR2 SYGVNS. This CDR3 is built from 14 residues. The CDR3 coding sequence is TGTGCCAGCAGTGAACCGTTTCGCTCCTATGGCTACACCTTC. Its protein is CASSEPFRSYGYTF.

The chain joins TRBV4-2 to TRBJ1-5; TRBD1 matches 7 bases. The V gene end was trimmed by 1 base and the J gene end by 1 base; junction bases not matched to a gene: 7. This CDR3 has 17 residues. Germline loops: CDR1 LGHNA, CDR2 YNFKEQ. The CDR3 region has the DNA TGTGCCAGCAGCCAAGTCTCCAGGGGGAGAAGCAATCAGCCCCAGCATTTT. Translating gives CASSQVSRGRSNQPQHF.

The chain couples TRBV19 to TRBJ1-1, with D perhaps TRBD1 (5 bases). Germline values: CDR1 LNHDA, CDR2 SQIVND (reference sequence). The CDR3 spans 13 residues. The V end lost 5 bases, the J end lost 7 bases, and 14 bases lay between the germline ends. The DNA for the CDR3 is TGTGCCAGTAGTTACGGGACCGCAGATGAAGCTTTCTTT. Its translation: CASSYGTADEAFF.

The genes are TRBV6-2 or TRBV6-3 and TRBJ2-5; possible D gene TRBD2, 7 bases. V gave up 1 base and J gave up 4 bases, with 10 bases separating them. Germline CDR1 MNHEY, CDR2 SVGEGT. The CDR3 is made up of 14 amino acids. CDR3 amino acids: CASSYWGGPETQYF. Written as DNA, the CDR3 is TGTGCCAGCAGTTACTGGGGGGGGCCAGAGACCCAGTACTTC.

This sequence joins TRBV5-5 and TRBJ1-2, with 8 bases aligning to TRBD1. With 0 bases clipped from V and 7 bases from J, the junction kept 8 bases outside the gene matches. The CDR3 spans 15 residues. Germline V CDR1 and CDR2: SGHKS, YYEKEE (reference sequence). CDR3 DNA: TGTGCCAGCAGCTTGGCGGCAGGGGGCTCGTCTGGCTACACCTTC. Its protein product is CASSLAAGGSSGYTF.

A single count supports this clone. The chain combines TRBV3-1 (or the pseudogene TRBV3-2) with TRBJ1-5; D is uncertain. Trimming removed 1 base from V and 0 bases from J, with 7 bases in between. This CDR3 region has 15 residues. CDR1 and CDR2 from the germline V gene are LGHDT and YNNKEL (reference sequence). Here the CDR3 reads CASSQGTDSNQPQHF. Here the CDR3 DNA reads TGTGCCAGCAGCCAAGGGACGGATAGCAATCAGCCCCAGCATTTT.

The chain combines TRBV6-5 with TRBJ2-5; 12 bases align to TRBD2. Losses at the gene ends were 6 bases for V and 2 bases for J; bases not matched to a gene: 4. CDR1 is MNHEY and CDR2 is SVGAGI in the germline V gene. This CDR3 has 15 residues. The DNA of the CDR3 is TGTGCCAGCAGAACTAGCGGGGGGTTTCAAGAGACCCAGTACTTC. Translated, it gives CASRTSGGFQETQYF.

The chain is built from TRBV5-1 and TRBJ2-2; 8 nucleotides line up with TRBD1. J was trimmed by 5 bases and V by 6 bases; bases with no gene match: 9. In germline, CDR1 is SGHRS, CDR2 YFSETQ. The CDR3 is made up of 15 amino acids. The CDR3 DNA reads TGCGCCAGCACCCTCGGGACAGGCCGGACCGGGGAGCTGTTTTTT. It codes for CASTLGTGRTGELFF. Using reference TRBV5-1 and TRBJ2-2 for the parts outside the CDR3, the full variable domain is KAGVTQTPRYLIKTRGQQVTLSCSPISGHRSVSWYQQTPGQGLQFLFEYFSETQRNKGNFPGRFSGRQFSNSRSEMNVSTLELGDSALYLCASTLGTGRTGELFFGEGSRLTVL.

This clone appeared a few times. The V gene is TRBV30, the J gene TRBJ2-5; maybe TRBD1 (7 bases). CDR1 GTSNPN and CDR2 SVGIG come from the germline V gene (reference sequence). V was shortened by 1 base and J by 4 bases, with 16 bases between the two germline ends. The CDR3 extends over 15 amino acids. CDR3 sequence reads: CAWSGSRGRRETQYF. The DNA for the CDR3 is TGTGCCTGGAGTGGTAGCAGGGGGAGGAGAGAGACCCAGTACTTC.

This clone appeared once. This chain uses TRBV5-1 with TRBJ1-1; possible D gene TRBD1, 5 bases. The CDR3 totals 16 residues. V dropped 3 bases and J dropped 2 bases, with 17 bases sitting between them. CDR1 is SGHRS, CDR2 YFSETQ, per germline. The CDR3 DNA is TGCGCCAGCAGCTCCGGACACTCAGGTGGAAACACTGAAGCTTTCTTT. Protein sequence: CASSSGHSGGNTEAFF.

This chain uses TRBV3-1 (or the pseudogene TRBV3-2) with TRBJ1-1, with 8 bases identical to TRBD1. Trimming removed 8 bases from V and 0 bases from J; junction bases left unmatched: 2. The CDR3 totals 13 residues. Germline lookup yields CDR1 LGHDT and CDR2 YNNKEL (reference sequence). Written as DNA, the CDR3 is TGTGCCAGCCAGGACAGGGTGAACACTGAAGCTTTCTTT. The encoded protein is CASQDRVNTEAFF.

The chain links TRBV5-1 to TRBJ1-1; no clear D. The V end was cut by 1 base, the J end by 3 bases, with 10 bases between. The CDR3 contains 14 residues. In germline, CDR1 is SGHRS, CDR2 YFSETQ. CDR3 DNA sequence: TGCGCCAGCAGCTTGCGCGGGGATGACACTGAAGCTTTCTTT. Its protein is CASSLRGDDTEAFF.

The V call is TRBV3-1 (or the pseudogene TRBV3-2), the J call TRBJ2-1; no definite D call. V was trimmed by 1 base and J by 7 bases, leaving 11 bases between them. Germline-derived CDR1 and CDR2 are LGHDT and YNNKEL (reference sequence). CDR3 length: 14 residues. DNA of the CDR3: TGTGCCAGCAGCCAAGCTAGACGTTTGAATGAGCAGTTCTTC. It yields the protein CASSQARRLNEQFF.

Comments on this clone: A much larger clone lies a single base off, so this may be a read error. V gene TRBV10-3 combines with J gene TRBJ1-3; tentative D call: TRBD1 (5 bases). The V gene's germline CDR1 is ENHRY and CDR2 SYGVKD. The CDR3 extends over 16 amino acids. The CDR3 protein is CTISAWGQGPGNTIYF. The CDR3 coding sequence is TGTACCATCAGCGCTTGGGGCCAGGGACCTGGAAACACCATATATTTT.

The rearrangement uses TRBV18 and TRBJ2-7, with D unresolved. Trimming pared 6 bases from V and 0 bases from J, leaving 15 bases between. The CDR3 length is 15 residues. Germline CDR1 and CDR2: KGHSH and LQKENI. The CDR3 sequence: CASSPGRNPSYEQYF. Written as DNA, the CDR3 is TGTGCCAGCTCGCCTGGACGGAATCCCTCCTACGAGCAGTACTTC.

V and J are TRBV2 and TRBJ1-2, with D perhaps TRBD1 (5 bases). This CDR3 has 13 residues. Looked up from germline, CDR1 is SNHLY and CDR2 is FYNNEI. V dropped 6 bases and J dropped 2 bases, with 10 bases sitting between them. This CDR3 reads CASRTPGNYGYTF. The CDR3 region has the DNA TGTGCCAGCAGGACCCCAGGGAACTATGGCTACACCTTC.